The present T cell receptor beta chain was sequenced within a study of cytomegalovirus exposure and HLA in healthy donors (dated by TCRdb to the late 2010s). Concerning the study at large: An earlier analysis of approximately 640 of the donors reported 250 to 300 Gb of sequence data and roughly 110 million unique TCR beta sequences from about 200 million T cells. The study aimed to test whether cataloging public T cell receptors could reveal signatures of past pathogen exposure. An early release covering roughly 640 HLA-typed donors comprised 250 to 350 gigabases of sequencing data and approximately 80 million unique TCR sequences. In addition to the first cohort of 666 subjects, a separate validation cohort of 120 different subjects was used. Typing coverage varied by locus: 629-630 donors for A, B, C, DRB1 and DQB1; roughly 500 for DQA1; about 590 for DPA1; approximately 490 for DPB1. To study patterns of TCR occurrence, a later analysis re-analyzed previously published TCR beta repertoires from 650 to 750 donors and added high-resolution HLA genotyping. Class I and class II HLA loci were covered by the typing at four-digit resolution. In a later genetic analysis, genome-wide SNP genotypes for about 55% of the roughly 700 donors were used, and that subset was treated as a discovery cohort. To predict cytomegalovirus infection status, the study brought together high-throughput TCR immunosequencing, statistical association of individual TCRs with disease status, and machine learning. An earlier analysis of several hundred of the donors applied high-throughput TCR beta sequencing to assess whether each TCR beta V gene segment acted as functional or pseudogenic. The genetic ancestry cluster associated with self-reported Caucasian donors included over 80% of the roughly 400 genotyped donors. The T cell repertoires of about 700 subjects were profiled by immunosequencing and related to cytomegalovirus serostatus. Every discovery cohort repertoire had been produced on one sequencing platform. Donor age, sex, ethnicity and CMV serostatus were compiled alongside the repertoire data. The later analysis used no new phenotypic data to find candidate immune exposures, relying instead on TCR beta sequences and their occurrence across donors. Among 398 genotyped donors of the cohort, an average of roughly 240,000 unique TCR beta nucleotide sequences were sequenced per donor, around 20% of them non-productive. Several DR-DQ haplotypes were treated as single units for association and clustering because of strong linkage in the cohort.

About this clone: Its antigen remains unidentified. The input lacks base qualities; no much larger clone sits a single base away.

The library was produced with the immunoSEQ multiplex PCR assay. For the multiplex PCR, a mixture combining 60 forward primers for TCR Vbeta segments and 13 reverse primers for TCR Jbeta segments was used. The CDR3 region of rearranged TCR beta genes was amplified from genomic DNA by a multiplex PCR assay. Amplified TCR beta libraries were sequenced as 87-base-pair reads on the Illumina HiSeq System. Concerning the study's data processing: A later analysis counted approximately 74 million unique TCR beta chains across the 650 to 700 repertoires, and around 12 million of these chains were shared by at least two donors. A nearest-neighbor algorithm error-corrected the raw reads and collapsed the reads into unique sequences, merging closely related sequences to remove PCR and sequencing errors. CDR3 sequences were aligned to IMGT reference sequences to assign V, D and J gene segments. For a sequence to be retained, at least a six-nucleotide match to both a V gene segment and a J gene segment was required. Rearrangements were called productive when the CDR3 lacked stop codons and stayed in frame with V and J; all others were non-productive. CDR3 was defined by IMGT convention, running from the second conserved V-encoded cysteine to the conserved J-encoded phenylalanine. The earlier analysis of about 500 of the donors excluded sequences that lacked an unambiguous match to a single V gene segment. In an earlier analysis of several hundred of the donors, V segments were called functional above 56.7% productive rearrangements and were called segregating when the between-donor standard deviation exceeded 5%. A statistical classification framework was developed to diagnose cytomegalovirus status using the catalog of TCR beta chain sequences. In a later analysis, TCR nucleotide sequences were compared against IMGT/GENE-DB human TR gene sequences so that V and J genes could be assigned. A later analysis assigned CDR3 sequences and most-parsimonious VDJ recombination scenarios with the TCRdist pipeline. In a later analysis, each TCR beta chain was defined by its CDR3 amino acid sequence together with its V-gene family, and reads lacking a unique V-gene family were excluded. To address suspected cross-contamination and a sequencing artifact, a later analysis removed roughly 580 highly shared, low-generation-probability nucleotide sequences. A later analysis calculated a clonal expansion index for each public chain from normalized within-repertoire ranks of inferred template counts. Generation probabilities in a later analysis came from a VDJ recombination model fitted to out-of-frame rearrangements, and those results were checked against IGoR. In a later analysis, hypergeometric tests were used to score TCR-TCR, TCR-HLA and TCR-CMV co-occurrence, with a repertoire-size bias correction applied to TCR pairs. A later analysis estimated false discovery rates by permuting HLA or CMV assignments 20 times. A later analysis grouped co-occurring TCRs with DBSCAN, adding TCRdist sequence similarity when clustering within HLA-allele-positive subsets. Repertoires with fewer than 30,000 or more than 120,000 public chains, plus five repertoires with anomalous nucleotide sharing, were excluded from co-occurrence clustering. Here the immuneACCESS table is served through TCRdb, limited to in-frame sequences with V and J called. Missing clones are a known gap in these copies; in checked studies unresolved V genes cover under half, and the rest lacks a known reason. The DNA was the basis for D and trimming; V, J and clone size are from that table. Here the sample has approximately 100,000 clones; roughly 71% occur a single time. Of the sample, about a tenth falls within the top ten clones.

CDR1 and CDR2 (KGHSH, LQKENI) derive from the germline V gene. The CDR3 runs 14 amino acids, cysteine and phenylalanine included. The kept DNA is CDR3 alone, 42 bases in frame from the first base. V is clipped by 6 bases and J by 4 bases, and the sequence between their germline boundaries is 15 bases long. In total, over 600 healthy bone marrow donors made up the cohort. At the time of sampling, all cohort members were nominally healthy, though unrecorded immune exposures were likely present. The donor was CMV seropositive and belonged to the group of more than 250 seropositive cohort members. Each donor provided a peripheral blood sample, and peripheral blood mononuclear cells were used for TCR beta sequencing. The Qiagen DNeasy Blood Extraction Kit was used to extract genomic DNA from the blood cell samples. General conclusions and limits of the study: Roughly uniform sequencing depth across donors was assumed in presence/absence analyses, although this assumption may not hold. In vitro tests confirmed that three of the cytomegalovirus-associated TCR beta chains recognize cytomegalovirus antigens. It was suggested by the authors that the approach could potentially be generalized to other disease states and immunological phenotypes. In a later analysis, most CMV-associated TCR beta chains were found to appear HLA-restricted, with HLA associations seemingly driven largely by CMV exposure. When HLA alleles, especially DR and DQ, strongly co-occurred, TCR associations were difficult to assign to individual alleles. A further reported finding was that TCR beta sequences accurately predicted the HLA-A and HLA-B alleles for most subjects in the first cohort. An earlier analysis of some 590 of the donors showed that most TCR beta V segments appeared in productive rearrangements either about 87% or about 30% of the time, which broadly matched IMGT annotations. A later analysis reported that several top co-occurrence clusters appeared linked to parvovirus B19, influenza, CMV and Epstein-Barr virus. Because HLA typing was missing for some donors at each locus, association tests included only the typed subset. In a later genetic analysis, fewer N-insertions in productive TCRs were reported among donors in an Asian-associated ancestry cluster than the approximately 670-donor mean. According to a later analysis, TCR association rates differed among HLA loci, with DRB1 alleles showing the most associated TCRs and HLA-C alleles showing the fewest. A later analysis associated about 17,000 TCR beta sequences with specific HLA alleles at a false discovery rate of 0.05. The 87-base-pair reads could not distinguish some IMGT-functional V segments, including TRBV6-2 and TRBV6-3, so those segments were excluded. Linkage disequilibrium might explain the correlated functional status among segregating V segments, but an unknown experimental factor could not be excluded. Most TCR sequences were seen in very few donors, while some public TCRs were found in many individuals. Fewer than 20 rarely observed V segments, including chromosome 9 orphons, were excluded from the earlier analysis of approximately 600 of the donors because counts were too low. A group of highly shared sequence variants was considered likely to be a technical artifact of the sequencing pipeline. Only TCR beta chains were sequenced in this cohort, and the absence of alpha or paired-chain data limited detectable features. The classifier was reported to diagnose cytomegalovirus status with high specificity and sensitivity in both the original cohort and the validation cohort. In a later analysis, HLA-associated TCR beta chains were found to be more clonally expanded and to have lower generation probabilities than equally common non-associated chains. The study gave a list of more than 150 TCR beta chains associated with cytomegalovirus. A later genetic analysis associated a missense DCLRE1C variant with V-gene and J-gene trimming of TCR beta chains, and an independent cohort replicated the association. Immune exposure information for the cohort was limited to CMV serostatus.

Sequencing was done on a sample of PBMCs. The V gene is TRBV18 and the J gene is TRBJ1-2, with the D gene not confidently named. The clonotype comes from a man aged 40-49 years in good health and CMV-seropositive. Read as DNA, the sequence is TGTGCCAGCTCTCTCCTGGCAGGCCCCTATGGCTACACCTTC. Translation gives CASSLLAGPYGYTF.